The next 8 T cell receptor beta chains were all read from a single sample in a study of blood T cell repertoires in COVID-19. Only in-frame clones appear in the TCRdb table, and some are missing; sequencing was by immunoSEQ multiplex PCR. This sample carries 250,000 to 350,000 clones, approximately 89% of them seen once, and the ten largest clones take approximately 12%. Sequenced input: peripheral blood. All receptors derive from a woman in her sixties with acute or convalescent COVID-19.

The chain carries TRBV5-1 and TRBJ2-6; TRBD1 aligns across 10 bases. The CDR3 consists of 17 residues. Per the germline V gene, CDR1 is SGHRS and CDR2 is YFSETQ. V lost 0 bases, J lost 4 bases, and 4 bases stayed unmatched. The CDR3 loop is CASSLGQGAVGANVLTF. The CDR3 DNA sequence: TGCGCCAGCAGCTTGGGACAGGGGGCGGTCGGGGCCAACGTCCTGACTTTC.

CDR3 sequence: CASSVRLAGVHEQYF. The DNA of the CDR3 is TGTGCCAGTAGTGTTAGACTAGCGGGAGTCCACGAGCAGTACTTC. The genes are TRBV19 and TRBJ2-7; 12 bases are shared with TRBD2. Germline CDR1 reads LNHDA; CDR2 reads SQIVND (reference sequence). This CDR3 comprises 15 residues. Losses at the gene ends were 5 bases for V and 5 bases for J; bases not matched to a gene: 7. The full variable domain, with the rest looked up from reference TRBV19 and TRBJ2-7, is DGGITQSPKYLFRKEGQNVTLSCEQNLNHDAMYWYRQDPGQGLRLIYYSQIVNDFQKGDIAEGYSVSREKKESFPLTVTSAQKNPTAFYLCASSVRLAGVHEQYFGPGTRLTVT.

This clone was recorded only once. The V gene is TRBV5-3, the J gene TRBJ2-7, with D uncertain. TRBV5-3 is an open reading frame whose function is uncertain. Trimming stripped 3 bases from V and 3 bases from J, with 7 bases between. There are 12 residues in the CDR3. The CDR3 nucleotides read TGTGCCAGAAGCTCCAACAGCTACGAGCAGTACTTC. Its protein is CARSSNSYEQYF.

This chain connects TRBV27 to TRBJ2-1, with a weak D call TRBD2 (7 bases). The germline gives CDR1 MNHEY, CDR2 SMNVEV (reference sequence). Trimming removed 7 bases from V and 3 bases from J, with 19 bases in between. There are 16 residues in the CDR3. Written as DNA, the CDR3 is TGTGCCAGCAACGAGTTGGGCGGGGGCTACTACAATGAGCAGTTCTTC. This codes for CASNELGGGYYNEQFF.

This sequence joins TRBV6-2 or TRBV6-3 and TRBJ2-7, with D tentatively TRBD2 (7 bases). V lost 5 bases and J 6 bases, leaving 11 bases between the germline ends. CDR1 is MNHEY, CDR2 SVGEGT, per germline. The CDR3 extends over 12 amino acids. CDR3 in amino acids: CASSDGGLEQYF. The CDR3 nucleotides read TGTGCCAGCAGTGACGGGGGGCTCGAGCAGTACTTC.

The chain links TRBV6-6 to TRBJ2-7, with D perhaps matching TRBD1 (5 bases). There are 12 residues in the CDR3. Trimming took 5 bases from V and 5 from J, leaving 10 bases between them. Germline-derived CDR1 and CDR2 are MNHNY and SVGAGI (reference sequence). The DNA of the CDR3 is TGTGCCAGCAGTAAGGACATCCACGAGCAGTACTTC. Translating it yields CASSKDIHEQYF.

This chain joins TRBV7-9 and TRBJ1-2; perhaps TRBD1 as D (6 bases). This CDR3 contains 15 residues. The germline gives CDR1 SEHNR, CDR2 FQNEAQ (reference sequence). The V gene lost 5 bases and the J gene lost 7 bases, with 20 bases spanning the gap. The chain's CDR3 is CASSATPQGSSGYTF. The CDR3 nucleotides are TGTGCCAGCAGCGCCACCCCACAGGGATCCAGTGGCTACACCTTC.

V usage is TRBV6-2 or TRBV6-3 and J usage is TRBJ1-5; tentative D call: TRBD1 (6 bases). The CDR3 has 17 amino acids. Deletions cut 1 base from V and 0 bases from J, with 13 bases between. CDR1 and CDR2 from the germline V gene are MNHEY and SVGEGT. The CDR3 DNA reads as TGTGCCAGCAGTTACTTCAGGGGTCGAGGTAGCAATCAGCCCCAGCATTTT. As protein: CASSYFRGRGSNQPQHF.